Included here is one T cell receptor beta chain sequence, with context. Its antigen is not identified. Profiling relied on immunoSEQ multiplex PCR, and the TCRdb table lists in-frame clones only, not all of them. The sample gives around 700,000 clones, around 78% of which show up once; around 2% is in the top ten. This sample was taken from a study of shared clonotypes between healthy human individuals. Study conclusions and caveats: At large depth, rarefaction still showed sorted-subset sequencing to be incomplete. With four donors compared, around 5% of naive CD4 clonotypes were shared.

This CDR3 has 14 residues. Germline loops: CDR1 SGHRS, CDR2 YFSETQ. The ends were cut back, 5 bases at V and 6 bases at J, with 15 bases in the middle. The rearrangement uses TRBV5-1 and TRBJ2-1; D ambiguous. Material for sequencing was memory CD4+ T cells sorted from blood. Subset denoted: CD45RA-negative fraction. The source of this sequence is a woman under 40 in good health. CDR3 protein: CASSPATPGNEQFF. CDR3 in DNA: TGCGCCAGCAGTCCGGCAACCCCGGGCAATGAGCAGTTCTTC.